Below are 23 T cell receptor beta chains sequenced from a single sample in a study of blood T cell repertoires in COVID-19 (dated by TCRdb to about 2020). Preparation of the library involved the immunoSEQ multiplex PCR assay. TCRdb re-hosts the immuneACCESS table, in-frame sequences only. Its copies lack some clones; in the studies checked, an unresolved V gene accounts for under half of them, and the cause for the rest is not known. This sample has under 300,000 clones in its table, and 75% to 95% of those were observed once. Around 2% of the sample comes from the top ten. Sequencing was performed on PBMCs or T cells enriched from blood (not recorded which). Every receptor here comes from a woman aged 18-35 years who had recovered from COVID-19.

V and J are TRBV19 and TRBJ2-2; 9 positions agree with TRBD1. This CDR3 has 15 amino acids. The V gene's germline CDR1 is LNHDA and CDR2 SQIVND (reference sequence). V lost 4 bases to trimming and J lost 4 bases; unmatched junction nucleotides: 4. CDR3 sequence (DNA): TGTGCCAGTAGTAGTACAGGGGGCATCACCGGGGAGCTGTTTTTT. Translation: CASSSTGGITGELFF.

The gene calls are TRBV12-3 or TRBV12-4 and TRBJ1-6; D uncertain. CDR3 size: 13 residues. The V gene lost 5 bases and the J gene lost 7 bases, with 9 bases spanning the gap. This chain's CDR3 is CASSPVSNSPLHF. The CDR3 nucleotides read TGTGCCAGCAGTCCTGTGTCGAATTCACCCCTCCACTTT.

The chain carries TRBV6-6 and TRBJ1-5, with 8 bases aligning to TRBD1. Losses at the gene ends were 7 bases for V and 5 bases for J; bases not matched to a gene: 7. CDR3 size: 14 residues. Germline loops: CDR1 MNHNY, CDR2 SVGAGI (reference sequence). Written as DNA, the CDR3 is TGTGCCAGCAACCAACAGGGGGGTTATCAGCCCCAGCATTTT. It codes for CASNQQGGYQPQHF.

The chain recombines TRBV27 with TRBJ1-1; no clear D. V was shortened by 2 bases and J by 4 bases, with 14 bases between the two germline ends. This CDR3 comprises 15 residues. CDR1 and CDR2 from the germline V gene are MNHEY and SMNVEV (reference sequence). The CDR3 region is CASSLDGLGTTEAFF. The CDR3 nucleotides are TGTGCCAGCAGTTTAGATGGACTGGGAACCACTGAAGCTTTCTTT.

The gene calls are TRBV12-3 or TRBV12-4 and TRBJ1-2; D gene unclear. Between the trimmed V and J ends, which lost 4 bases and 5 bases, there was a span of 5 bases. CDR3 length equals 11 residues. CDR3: CASSSPYGYTF. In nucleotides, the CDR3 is TGTGCCAGCAGTTCCCCATATGGCTACACCTTC.

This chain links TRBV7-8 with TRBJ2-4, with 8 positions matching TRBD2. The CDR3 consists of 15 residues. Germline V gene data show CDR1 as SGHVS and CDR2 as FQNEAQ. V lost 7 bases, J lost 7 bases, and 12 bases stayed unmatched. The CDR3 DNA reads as TGTGCCAGCACCCGGGGTGGGGTAGCGGGGAACATTCAGTACTTC. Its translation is CASTRGGVAGNIQYF.

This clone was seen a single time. The CDR3 nucleotides read TGTGCCAGCGCGGAGGGGCAGAACACAGATACGCAGTATTTT. It codes for CASAEGQNTDTQYF. The chain has TRBV27 and TRBJ2-3, with a possible D match to TRBD2 (6 bases). The CDR3 totals 14 residues. CDR1 is MNHEY, CDR2 SMNVEV, per germline (reference sequence). The V end lost 8 bases, the J end lost 2 bases, and 14 bases lay between the germline ends.

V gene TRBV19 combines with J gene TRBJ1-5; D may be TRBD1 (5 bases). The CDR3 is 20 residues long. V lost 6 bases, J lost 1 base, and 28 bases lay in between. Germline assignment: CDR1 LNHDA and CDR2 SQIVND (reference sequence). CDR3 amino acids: CASRGLTQIMDHGSNQPQHF. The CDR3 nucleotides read TGTGCCAGTAGGGGACTGACCCAGATAATGGACCATGGGAGCAATCAGCCCCAGCATTTT. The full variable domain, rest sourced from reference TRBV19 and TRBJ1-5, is DGGITQSPKYLFRKEGQNVTLSCEQNLNHDAMYWYRQDPGQGLRLIYYSQIVNDFQKGDIAEGYSVSREKKESFPLTVTSAQKNPTAFYLCASRGLTQIMDHGSNQPQHFGDGTRLSIL.

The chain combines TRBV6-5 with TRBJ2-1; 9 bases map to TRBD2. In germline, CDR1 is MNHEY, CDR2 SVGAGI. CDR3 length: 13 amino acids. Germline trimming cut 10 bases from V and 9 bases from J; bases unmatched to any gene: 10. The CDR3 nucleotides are TGTGCCACCATTAGCGGGAGTATCGGTGAGCAGTTCTTC. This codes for CATISGSIGEQFF.

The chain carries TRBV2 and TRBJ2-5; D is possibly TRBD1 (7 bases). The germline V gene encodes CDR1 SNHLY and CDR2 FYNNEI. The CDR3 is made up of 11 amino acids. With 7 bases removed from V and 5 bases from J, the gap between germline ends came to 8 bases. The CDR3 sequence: CASTGGETQYF. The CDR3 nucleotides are TGTGCCAGCACAGGGGGGGAGACCCAGTACTTC.

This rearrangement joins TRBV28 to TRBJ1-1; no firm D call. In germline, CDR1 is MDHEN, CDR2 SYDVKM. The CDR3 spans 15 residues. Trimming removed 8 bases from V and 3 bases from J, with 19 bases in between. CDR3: CASGNGGSGDTEAFF. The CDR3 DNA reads TGTGCCAGCGGCAACGGAGGAAGTGGCGACACTGAAGCTTTCTTT.

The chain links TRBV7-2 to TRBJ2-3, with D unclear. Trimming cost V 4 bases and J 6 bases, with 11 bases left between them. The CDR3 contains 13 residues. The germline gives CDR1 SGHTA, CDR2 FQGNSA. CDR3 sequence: CASSSNYGDTQYF. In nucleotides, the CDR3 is TGTGCCAGCAGCTCCAACTACGGGGATACGCAGTATTTT.

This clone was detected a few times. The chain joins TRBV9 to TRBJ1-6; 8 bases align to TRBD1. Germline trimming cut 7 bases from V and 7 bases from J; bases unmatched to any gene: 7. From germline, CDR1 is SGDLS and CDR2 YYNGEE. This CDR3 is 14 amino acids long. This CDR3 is CASQGAAGNSPLHF. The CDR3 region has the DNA TGTGCCAGCCAGGGGGCTGCGGGGAATTCACCCCTCCACTTT.

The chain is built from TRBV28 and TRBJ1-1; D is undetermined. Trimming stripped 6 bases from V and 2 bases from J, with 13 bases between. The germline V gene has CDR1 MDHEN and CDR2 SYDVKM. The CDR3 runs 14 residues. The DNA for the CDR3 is TGTGCCAGCAGCGTGACTCCCTTCAACACTGAAGCTTTCTTT. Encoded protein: CASSVTPFNTEAFF.

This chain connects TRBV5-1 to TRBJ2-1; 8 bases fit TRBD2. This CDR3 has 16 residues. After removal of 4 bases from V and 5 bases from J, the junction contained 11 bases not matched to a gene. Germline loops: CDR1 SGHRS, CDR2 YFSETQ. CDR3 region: CASSRAGTRLNNEQFF. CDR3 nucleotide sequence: TGCGCCAGCAGCCGCGCCGGGACTAGACTCAACAATGAGCAGTTCTTC.

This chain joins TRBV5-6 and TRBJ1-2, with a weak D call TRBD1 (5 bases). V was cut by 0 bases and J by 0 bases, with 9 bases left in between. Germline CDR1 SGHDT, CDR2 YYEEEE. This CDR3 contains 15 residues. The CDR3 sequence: CASSLGQNSNYGYTF. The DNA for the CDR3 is TGTGCCAGCAGCTTGGGACAGAACTCTAACTATGGCTACACCTTC.

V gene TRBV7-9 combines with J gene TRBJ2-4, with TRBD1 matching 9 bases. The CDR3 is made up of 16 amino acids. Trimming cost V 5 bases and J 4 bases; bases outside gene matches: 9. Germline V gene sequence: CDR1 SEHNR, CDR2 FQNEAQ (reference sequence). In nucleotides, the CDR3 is TGTGCCAGCAGCCCCTACGGGACAGGGCCTAAAAACATTCAGTACTTC. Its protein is CASSPYGTGPKNIQYF.

The CDR3 sequence: CAISELQSYEQYF. The CDR3 nucleotides are TGTGCCATCAGTGAACTTCAATCCTACGAGCAGTACTTC. The chain uses TRBV10-3 and TRBJ2-7; the D is unclear. Germline-derived CDR1 and CDR2 are ENHRY and SYGVKD. V gave up 3 bases and J gave up 1 base, with 7 bases separating them. The length of the CDR3 is 13 residues.

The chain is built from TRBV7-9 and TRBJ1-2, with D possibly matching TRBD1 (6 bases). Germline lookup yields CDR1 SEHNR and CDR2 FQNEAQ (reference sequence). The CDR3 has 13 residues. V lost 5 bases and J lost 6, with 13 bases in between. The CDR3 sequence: CASSGVAGDGYTF. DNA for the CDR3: TGTGCCAGCAGCGGGGTGGCAGGGGATGGCTACACCTTC.

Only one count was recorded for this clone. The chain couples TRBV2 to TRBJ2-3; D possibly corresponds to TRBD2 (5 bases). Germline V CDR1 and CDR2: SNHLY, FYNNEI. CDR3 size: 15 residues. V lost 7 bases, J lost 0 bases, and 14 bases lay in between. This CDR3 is CASTGEVTSTDTQYF. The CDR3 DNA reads TGTGCCAGCACCGGGGAAGTCACTAGCACAGATACGCAGTATTTT.

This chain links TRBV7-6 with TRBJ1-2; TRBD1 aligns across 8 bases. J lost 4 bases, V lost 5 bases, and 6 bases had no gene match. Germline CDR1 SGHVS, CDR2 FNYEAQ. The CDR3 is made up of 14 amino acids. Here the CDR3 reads CASSPGDRPYGYTF. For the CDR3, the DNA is TGTGCCAGCAGCCCCGGGGACAGGCCCTATGGCTACACCTTC. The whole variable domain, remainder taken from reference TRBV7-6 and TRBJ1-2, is GAGVSQSPRYKVTKRGQDVALRCDPISGHVSLYWYRQALGQGPEFLTYFNYEAQQDKSGLPNDRFSAERPEGSISTLTIQRTEQRDSAMYRCASSPGDRPYGYTFGSGTRLTVV.

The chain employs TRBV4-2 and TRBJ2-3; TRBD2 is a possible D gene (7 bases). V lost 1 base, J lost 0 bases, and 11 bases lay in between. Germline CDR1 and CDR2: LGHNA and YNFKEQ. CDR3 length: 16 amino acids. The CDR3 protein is CASSQGGGTSTDTQYF. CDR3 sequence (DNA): TGTGCCAGCAGCCAAGGCGGGGGCACCAGCACAGATACGCAGTATTTT.

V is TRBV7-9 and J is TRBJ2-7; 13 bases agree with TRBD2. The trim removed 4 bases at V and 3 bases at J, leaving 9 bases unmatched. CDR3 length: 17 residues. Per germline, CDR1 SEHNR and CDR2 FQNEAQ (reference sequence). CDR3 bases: TGTGCCAGCAGCTCGAGAGGTGGACTAGCGGGAGTCTACGAGCAGTACTTC. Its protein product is CASSSRGGLAGVYEQYF.